Detailed here is one T cell receptor (beta chain). Some clones are missing from TCRdb's copy, which holds only in-frame ones; the method was immunoSEQ multiplex PCR. This sample has around 400,000 clones, with around 89% found just once. These data come from a study of blood T cell repertoires in COVID-19. Overall study: COVID-19 samples from acute and convalescent phases originated in the United States, Italy and Spain.

The CDR3 totals 15 residues. CDR1 and CDR2 from the germline V gene are KGHSH and LQKENI. Between the trimmed V and J ends, which lost 5 bases and 7 bases, there was a span of 17 bases. The rearrangement joins TRBV18 to TRBJ2-2; D perhaps matches TRBD1 (5 bases). Specimen: peripheral blood. This clonotype originated in a man aged 35-49 years with acute or convalescent COVID-19. CDR3 region: CASSALAREYGELFF. The CDR3 nucleotides read TGTGCCAGCTCAGCCTTGGCCAGGGAATACGGGGAGCTGTTTTTT.